This T cell receptor beta chain appears in the sequencing data of a study of cytomegalovirus exposure and HLA in healthy donors. V shed 3 bases and J shed 0 bases, with 8 bases lying between them. The CDR3 totals 15 residues. The germline gives CDR1 SNHLY, CDR2 FYNNEI. As for this clone: Its cognate antigen is unknown.

13 Jbeta primers and 60 Vbeta primers were used for the PCR. This table comes from immunoSEQ multiplex PCR, and its TCRdb copy is limited to in-frame clones, with some not included. Of 85,000 to 130,000 clones in the sample, around 80% were seen once. Study-wide findings and caveats: Rare TCR sequences predominated, though certain public TCRs were found in many donors.

The sequencing sample was made of PBMCs. This clonotype originated in a man aged 55 to 70 in good health and CMV-seronegative. This chain connects TRBV2 to TRBJ2-2, with D maybe TRBD2 (6 bases). This CDR3 reads CASSDRGSNTGELFF. The CDR3 DNA reads as TGTGCCAGCAGTGACCGGGGGTCGAACACCGGGGAGCTGTTTTTT.